This is a list of T cell receptor beta chains from one sample in a study of tumor-infiltrating lymphocytes in primary liver carcinoma. TCRdb re-called the multiplex PCR reads with MiXCR, one entry per CDR3 protein. The sample includes about 300,000 distinct CDR3 sequences, 60% to 80% of them seen just once. The source material was peripheral blood. Source of these receptors: a man between 40 and 49 years old with primary liver carcinoma and hepatitis B virus infection. The CDR3 runs from the conserved cysteine through the conserved F or W. The D gene is left open where the match is weak. Size tells how often a clone was seen (once, few, many) or the class of an expanded clone, and some rows leave it out.

j_call d_call clone_size v_call cdr3_aa cdr3_nt
TRBJ2-3 NA NA TRBV30 CAWSGSTDTQYF TGTGCCTGGAGCGGTAGCACAGATACGCAGTATTTT
TRBJ1-1 NA few TRBV30 CALKPGERNTEAFF TGTGCCTTAAAACCAGGGGAGAGGAACACTGAAGCTTTCTTT
TRBJ2-1 TRBD2 many TRBV11-1 CASSVSGTTYNEQFF TGTGCCAGCAGCGTTAGCGGGACCACCTACAATGAGCAGTTCTTC
TRBJ2-7 TRBD1 few TRBV12-3/TRBV12-4 CASSTSQGVTYEQYF TGTGCCAGCAGTACCTCACAGGGGGTGACCTACGAGCAGTACTTC
TRBJ2-7 NA many TRBV5-5 CASSFTGDEQYF TGTGCCAGCAGCTTCACGGGGGACGAGCAGTACTTC
TRBJ1-1 NA many TRBV30 CAWSSSSEAFF TGTGCCTGGAGTTCAAGCTCTGAAGCTTTCTTT
TRBJ2-1 TRBD2 NA TRBV29-1 CSGGGGSGSYNEQFF TGCAGCGGGGGGGGGGGGAGCGGCTCCTACAATGAGCAGTTCTTC
TRBJ2-5 NA NA TRBV29-1 CSSTAEGRETQYF TGCAGCTCAACAGCGGAGGGCCGAGAGACCCAGTACTTC
TRBJ2-7 TRBD2 NA TRBV29-1 CSVGTGGRSGEQYF TGCAGCGTTGGGACTGGCGGGAGGTCTGGGGAGCAGTACTTC
TRBJ2-5 TRBD2 NA TRBV6-6 CASSSKYSGTSEQETQYF TGTGCCAGCAGTTCGAAATATTCCGGGACTAGCGAGCAAGAGACCCAGTACTTC
TRBJ2-3 NA many TRBV5-5 CASSPTGGLADTQYF TGTGCCAGCAGCCCAACAGGAGGTTTGGCAGATACGCAGTATTTT
TRBJ1-1 NA NA TRBV30 CAWARTSITEAFF TGTGCCTGGGCCCGAACTTCTATCACTGAAGCTTTCTTT
TRBJ2-3 NA NA TRBV7-9 CASSSIAVNTYTQYF TGTGCCAGCAGCTCCATAGCGGTGAACACATATACGCAGTATTTT
TRBJ1-5 TRBD1 many TRBV6-6 CASSLPDRGYSNQPQHF TGTGCCAGCAGTCTCCCGGACAGGGGTTATAGCAATCAGCCCCAGCATTTT
TRBJ2-2 NA NA TRBV12-3/TRBV12-4 CAGRPTGYGELFF TGTGCCGGCAGACCGACAGGCTACGGGGAGCTGTTTTTT
TRBJ2-7 NA NA TRBV6-5 CASSSGDSTYVQYF TGTGCCAGCAGTTCGGGGGACTCCACCTACGTGCAGTACTTC
TRBJ2-3 NA NA TRBV5-5 CDSSRRHDPYSTDTQYF TGTGACAGCAGCCGAAGACACGATCCCTATAGCACAGATACGCAGTATTTT
TRBJ1-2 NA NA TRBV5-5 CASSLANHANYGYTF TGTGCCAGTAGCTTGGCCAACCATGCTAACTATGGCTACACCTTC
TRBJ2-3 TRBD2 NA TRBV10-3 CAVLAGVKSTDMQYF TGTGCCGTCTTAGCGGGAGTGAAAAGCACAGATATGCAGTATTTT
TRBJ1-1 NA NA TRBV11-1 CASSDGHGETEAFF TGTGCCAGCAGCGATGGACACGGCGAAACTGAAGCTTTCTTT
TRBJ2-2 TRBD1 NA TRBV11-3 CASSLEAGTGHTGEPFF TGTGCCAGTAGCTTAGAAGCTGGGACAGGGCACACCGGGGAGCCGTTTTTT
TRBJ2-6 NA NA TRBV5-1 CASSWWTVSGANVLTF TGCGCCAGCAGCTGGTGGACAGTCTCTGGGGCCAACGTCCTGACTTTC
TRBJ1-5 NA NA TRBV7-2 CASSPHGNQPQHF TGTGCCAGCAGCCCCCACGGCAATCAGCCCCAGCATTTT
TRBJ1-5 NA NA TRBV4-1 CASSRALGSSQPQHF TGCGCCAGCAGCCGCGCCTTGGGCTCTAGTCAGCCCCAGCATTTT
TRBJ2-2 NA many TRBV11-2 CASSLDPRVSGELFF TGTGCCAGCAGCTTAGACCCCCGAGTTTCCGGGGAGCTGTTTTTT
TRBJ2-2 TRBD2 NA TRBV12-3/TRBV12-4 CASTHWTSGRNTGELLF TGTGCCAGCACCCACTGGACTAGCGGGAGGAACACAGGGGAGCTGCTTTTT
TRBJ2-3 NA many TRBV6-5 CASSSTTTTQYF TGTGCCAGCAGTTCAACAACGACAACGCAGTATTTT
TRBJ1-2 NA NA TRBV14 CASSLDRRDGYTF TGTGCCAGCAGCCTTGACAGGAGGGATGGCTACACCTTC
TRBJ1-5 NA NA TRBV2 CASGTFTGTSEDTQHF TGTGCCAGCGGAACTTTCACCGGGACTAGCGAGGATACGCAGCATTTT
TRBJ2-7 NA many TRBV11-2 CASSLEGRMTYEQYF TGTGCCAGCAGCTTAGAGGGGCGGATGACCTACGAGCAGTACTTC
TRBJ1-1 NA few TRBV11-1 CVSGFEARATEAFF TGTGTCAGCGGCTTTGAGGCCAGAGCCACTGAAGCTTTCTTT
TRBJ2-3 TRBD2 NA TRBV20-1 CSALSGTSPDTQYF TGCAGTGCTCTTTCCGGGACTAGCCCAGATACGCAGTATTTT
TRBJ2-7 NA NA TRBV2 CASSWEWDVYEQYF TGTGCCAGCAGTTGGGAGTGGGATGTGTACGAGCAGTACTTC
TRBJ2-5 NA few TRBV5-1 CASSLGTGVLQETQYF TGCGCCAGCAGCTTGGGTACCGGAGTCCTCCAAGAGACCCAGTACTTC
TRBJ2-3 TRBD1 NA TRBV12-5 CASAADRGTDTRYF TGTGCTAGTGCCGCCGACAGGGGCACAGATACGCGGTATTTT
TRBJ2-4 NA NA TRBV11-2 CTSNLEGTSFIQYF TGTACCAGCAACTTAGAAGGGACAAGTTTTATTCAGTACTTC
TRBJ2-1 TRBD2 many TRBV6-2/TRBV6-3 CASSLAGAFYNEQFF TGTGCCAGCAGTTTAGCGGGAGCTTTCTATAATGAGCAGTTCTTC
TRBJ2-2 TRBD1 NA TRBV19 CASGQGLNTGELFF TGTGCCAGTGGACAGGGGCTGAACACCGGGGAGCTGTTTTTT
TRBJ1-3 NA NA TRBV5-4 CANSLRGGNTIYF TGTGCCAACAGCTTGCGCGGAGGAAACACCATATATTTT
TRBJ1-1 NA NA TRBV7-9 CASSSFGTEAFF TGTGCCAGCAGCTCTTTTGGCACTGAAGCTTTCTTT
TRBJ2-3 NA NA TRBV10-3 CAISGRRDGTDTQYF TGTGCCATCAGTGGGCGGCGGGACGGCACAGATACGCAGTATTTT
TRBJ1-4 NA few TRBV25-1 CASSESGFATNEKLFF TGTGCCAGCAGTGAATCAGGATTTGCAACTAATGAAAAACTGTTTTTT
TRBJ2-3 NA NA TRBV11-2 CASSLDLWTTGTDTQYF TGTGCCAGCAGCTTAGATCTGTGGACTACCGGCACAGATACGCAGTATTTT
TRBJ2-7 NA NA TRBV11-2 CASSSGVGAPYEQYF TGTGCCAGCAGCTCAGGGGTAGGTGCACCCTACGAGCAGTATTTC
TRBJ1-1 NA NA TRBV29-1 CRVAAEADTEAFF TGCAGGGTGGCCGCAGAGGCGGACACTGAAGCTTTCTTT
TRBJ2-1 TRBD1 NA TRBV6-6 CASSTGTGENEQFF TGTGCCAGCAGCACCGGTACAGGGGAAAATGAGCAGTTCTTC
TRBJ2-1 NA NA TRBV29-1 CSVQGPAVYSEQFF TGCAGCGTCCAGGGACCAGCGGTCTATAGTGAGCAGTTCTTC
TRBJ2-5 NA few TRBV5-6 CASSFAPKETQYF TGTGCCAGCAGCTTTGCGCCGAAAGAGACCCAGTACTTC
TRBJ2-3 NA NA TRBV6-1 CANSPIAASTDTQYF TGTGCCAACAGTCCCATAGCGGCTAGCACAGATACGCAGTATTTT
TRBJ2-1 TRBD1 NA TRBV4-3 CASSQFQGASVEQSF TGCGCCAGCAGCCAATTTCAGGGGGCTAGCGTTGAGCAGTCCTTC
TRBJ2-1 NA NA TRBV11-2 CASSSSSYNERFF TGTGCCAGCAGCTCCTCGAGCTACAATGAGCGGTTTTTC
TRBJ2-3 NA NA TRBV10-2 CASSEGGCDQPQYF TGCGCCAGCAGTGAGGGGGGGTGTGATCAGCCCCAGTATTTT
TRBJ1-3 NA NA TRBV14 CASSQDREGYGNTIYF TGTGCCAGCAGCCAAGACCGAGAGGGTTATGGAAACACCATATATTTT